A selection of T cell receptor beta chains follows, all from one sample in a study of siplizumab effects on memory and regulatory T cells. The protocol was immunoSEQ multiplex PCR, while the TCRdb copy is restricted to in-frame clones and leaves out a portion. Here the sample spans roughly 110,000 clones, about 93% being singletons. The specimen was non-Treg CD4+ T cells sorted from blood. Every receptor here comes from a human donor in good health. Both conserved end residues are part of each CDR3. A D gene is named only where the DNA matches it firmly. Where a row states a size, it is once, few, many or the class of an expanded clone; other rows omit it.

CDR3 protein: CASSLQGQNTEAFF
CDR3 DNA: TGTGCCAGCTCACTACAGGGGCAGAACACTGAAGCTTTCTTT
V gene: TRBV18
D gene: TRBD1
clone size: -
J gene: TRBJ1-1

CDR3 protein: CASSAQGAGNTIYF
CDR3 DNA: TGTGCCAGCAGTGCACAGGGCGCTGGAAACACCATATATTTT
V gene: TRBV6-1
D gene: -
clone size: -
J gene: TRBJ1-3

CDR3 protein: CASSLFGQGRGKLFF
CDR3 DNA: TGTGCCAGCAGTTTATTCGGACAGGGGAGGGGAAAACTGTTTTTT
V gene: TRBV28
D gene: TRBD1
clone size: -
J gene: TRBJ1-4

CDR3 protein: CASRSGGPYNEQFF
CDR3 DNA: TGTGCCAGCAGATCGGGGGGACCTTACAATGAGCAGTTCTTC
V gene: TRBV6-5
D gene: TRBD2
clone size: -
J gene: TRBJ2-1

CDR3 protein: CASSYRETKAFF
CDR3 DNA: TGTGCCAGCAGTTACCGTGAGACGAAAGCTTTCTTT
V gene: TRBV6-5
D gene: -
clone size: once
J gene: TRBJ1-1

CDR3 protein: CASSHRATNTEAFF
CDR3 DNA: TGTGCCAGCAGCCACAGGGCCACTAACACTGAAGCTTTCTTT
V gene: TRBV27
D gene: -
clone size: -
J gene: TRBJ1-1

CDR3 protein: CASSWTSGGQETQYF
CDR3 DNA: TGTGCCAGCAGCTGGACTAGCGGGGGACAAGAGACCCAGTACTTC
V gene: TRBV7-2
D gene: TRBD2
clone size: -
J gene: TRBJ2-5

CDR3 protein: CASSPGTDTQYF
CDR3 DNA: TGTGCCAGCTCCCCGGGGACAGATACGCAGTATTTT
V gene: TRBV18
D gene: -
clone size: -
J gene: TRBJ2-3

CDR3 protein: CATSSRGPPFPQYF
CDR3 DNA: TGTGCCACCAGCAGCCGGGGGCCTCCGTTCCCCCAGTACTTC
V gene: TRBV15
D gene: -
clone size: -
J gene: TRBJ2-5

CDR3 protein: CAYQLLTEAFF
CDR3 DNA: TGTGCCTACCAACTGCTCACTGAAGCTTTCTTT
V gene: TRBV30
D gene: -
clone size: few
J gene: TRBJ1-1

CDR3 protein: CASSMQGAETQYF
CDR3 DNA: TGTGCCAGTAGTATGCAAGGGGCAGAGACCCAGTACTTC
V gene: TRBV19
D gene: -
clone size: -
J gene: TRBJ2-5

CDR3 protein: CASSDIGRGGGSDTQYF
CDR3 DNA: TGTGCCAGCAGCGATATAGGGCGCGGGGGGGGATCAGATACGCAGTATTTT
V gene: TRBV5-4
D gene: TRBD2
clone size: -
J gene: TRBJ2-3

CDR3 protein: CAISTGTSGGSGANVLTF
CDR3 DNA: TGTGCCATCAGTACCGGGACTAGCGGGGGGTCTGGGGCCAACGTCCTGACTTTC
V gene: TRBV10-3
D gene: TRBD2
clone size: -
J gene: TRBJ2-6

CDR3 protein: CASRTSGGWTQYF
CDR3 DNA: TGTGCCAGCAGAACTAGCGGGGGGTGGACCCAGTACTTC
V gene: TRBV2
D gene: TRBD2
clone size: once
J gene: TRBJ2-5

CDR3 protein: CASRGGGQPYGYTF
CDR3 DNA: TGTGCCAGCAGAGGTGGGGGGCAGCCCTATGGCTACACCTTC
V gene: TRBV6-6
D gene: -
clone size: -
J gene: TRBJ1-2

CDR3 protein: CASSLLAGQETQYF
CDR3 DNA: TGTGCCAGCAGTTTACTAGCGGGACAAGAGACCCAGTACTTC
V gene: TRBV28
D gene: TRBD2
clone size: -
J gene: TRBJ2-5

CDR3 protein: CASSLGGIYEQYF
CDR3 DNA: TGTGCCAGCAGTTTGGGGGGAATCTACGAGCAGTACTTC
V gene: TRBV28
D gene: -
clone size: -
J gene: TRBJ2-7

CDR3 protein: CASSPRQVNYGYTF
CDR3 DNA: TGTGCCAGCAGCCCAAGACAGGTTAACTATGGCTACACCTTC
V gene: TRBV7-2
D gene: -
clone size: -
J gene: TRBJ1-2

CDR3 protein: CASRPGLNNSPLHF
CDR3 DNA: TGTGCCAGCAGACCAGGACTCAATAATTCACCCCTCCACTTT
V gene: TRBV6-5
D gene: -
clone size: -
J gene: TRBJ1-6

CDR3 protein: CASSEIRKNTEAFF
CDR3 DNA: TGTGCCAGTAGCGAGATACGCAAGAACACTGAAGCTTTCTTT
V gene: TRBV19
D gene: -
clone size: few
J gene: TRBJ1-1

CDR3 protein: CASSEGGPPTDTQYF
CDR3 DNA: TGTGCCAGCAGCGAGGGGGGGCCTCCCACAGATACGCAGTATTTT
V gene: TRBV9
D gene: -
clone size: -
J gene: TRBJ2-3

CDR3 protein: CASSRDSQETQYF
CDR3 DNA: TGTGCCAGCAGCAGGGATTCCCAAGAGACCCAGTACTTC
V gene: TRBV11-3
D gene: -
clone size: -
J gene: TRBJ2-5

CDR3 protein: CASSYSGPDQPQHF
CDR3 DNA: TGTGCCAGCAGTTACTCGGGGCCAGATCAGCCCCAGCATTTT
V gene: TRBV6-5
D gene: -
clone size: -
J gene: TRBJ1-5

CDR3 protein: CASSQDRGDYTEAFF
CDR3 DNA: TGTGCCAGCAGCCAAGATAGGGGGGACTACACTGAAGCTTTCTTT
V gene: TRBV4-2
D gene: -
clone size: -
J gene: TRBJ1-1

CDR3 protein: CASIAARGAFF
CDR3 DNA: TGTGCCAGCATAGCGGCCCGGGGGGCTTTCTTT
V gene: TRBV2
D gene: -
clone size: -
J gene: TRBJ1-1

CDR3 protein: CASSSGTGDGNTIYF
CDR3 DNA: TGTGCCAGCAGTTCCGGGACAGGAGATGGAAACACCATATATTTT
V gene: TRBV6-6
D gene: TRBD1
clone size: -
J gene: TRBJ1-3

CDR3 protein: CASSVGGPTGGVEGYTF
CDR3 DNA: TGTGCCAGCAGCGTAGGTGGCCCCACAGGGGGCGTTGAGGGCTACACCTTC
V gene: TRBV9
D gene: TRBD1
clone size: once
J gene: TRBJ1-2

CDR3 protein: CASSPRTSVTDTQYF
CDR3 DNA: TGCGCCAGCAGCCCACGGACTAGCGTCACAGATACGCAGTATTTT
V gene: TRBV5-1
D gene: TRBD2
clone size: -
J gene: TRBJ2-3

CDR3 protein: CASSHRTGGMDAGELFF
CDR3 DNA: TGTGCCAGCAGCCATCGGACAGGGGGCATGGATGCCGGGGAGCTGTTTTTT
V gene: TRBV11-2
D gene: TRBD1
clone size: -
J gene: TRBJ2-2

CDR3 protein: CASSLGANQPQHF
CDR3 DNA: TGTGCCAGCAGCTTGGGGGCCAATCAGCCCCAGCATTTT
V gene: TRBV5-4
D gene: -
clone size: once
J gene: TRBJ1-5

CDR3 protein: CASSLSYPDTQYF
CDR3 DNA: TGTGCCAGCAGCTTAAGTTACCCAGATACGCAGTATTTT
V gene: TRBV7-3
D gene: -
clone size: -
J gene: TRBJ2-3

CDR3 protein: CASSPREGRKGVGEQFF
CDR3 DNA: TGTGCCAGCAGCCCGAGGGAGGGCCGGAAAGGGGTTGGTGAGCAGTTCTTC
V gene: TRBV28
D gene: TRBD2
clone size: -
J gene: TRBJ2-1

CDR3 protein: CATSRNSGNTIYF
CDR3 DNA: TGTGCCACCAGCAGAAACTCTGGAAACACCATATATTTT
V gene: TRBV15
D gene: -
clone size: -
J gene: TRBJ1-3

CDR3 protein: CASSSTSGGSTDTQYF
CDR3 DNA: TGTGCCAGCTCATCAACTAGCGGGGGTAGCACAGATACGCAGTATTTT
V gene: TRBV18
D gene: TRBD2
clone size: -
J gene: TRBJ2-3

CDR3 protein: CASSPPMGGNYEQYF
CDR3 DNA: TGTGCCAGCTCACCACCCATGGGGGGAAACTACGAGCAGTACTTC
V gene: TRBV18
D gene: -
clone size: -
J gene: TRBJ2-7

CDR3 protein: CASSPLRGGVQETQYF
CDR3 DNA: TGTGCCAGCAGCCCCTTAAGGGGGGGCGTCCAAGAGACCCAGTACTTC
V gene: TRBV7-9
D gene: -
clone size: -
J gene: TRBJ2-5

CDR3 protein: CASSYSITPSGNTIYF
CDR3 DNA: TGTGCCAGCAGTTACTCCATTACCCCCTCTGGAAACACCATATATTTT
V gene: TRBV6-5
D gene: -
clone size: -
J gene: TRBJ1-3

CDR3 protein: CASSFSTGPGANVLTF
CDR3 DNA: TGTGCCAGCAGTTTCTCAACAGGACCTGGGGCCAACGTCCTGACTTTC
V gene: TRBV27
D gene: -
clone size: -
J gene: TRBJ2-6

CDR3 protein: CASRQAEYGYTF
CDR3 DNA: TGTGCCTCCAGGCAGGCAGAATATGGCTACACCTTC
V gene: TRBV10-3
D gene: -
clone size: -
J gene: TRBJ1-2

CDR3 protein: CASSLEGGPGNEQFF
CDR3 DNA: TGTGCCAGCAGTTTAGAAGGGGGGCCTGGAAATGAGCAGTTCTTC
V gene: TRBV6-6
D gene: -
clone size: -
J gene: TRBJ2-1

CDR3 protein: CASSAGLAGVEAQYF
CDR3 DNA: TGTGCCAGCAGCGCGGGACTAGCGGGCGTGGAGGCCCAGTACTTC
V gene: TRBV11-2
D gene: TRBD2
clone size: -
J gene: TRBJ2-5

CDR3 protein: CASSLGTYGYTF
CDR3 DNA: TGCGCCAGCAGCTTGGGGACATATGGCTACACCTTC
V gene: TRBV5-1
D gene: -
clone size: -
J gene: TRBJ1-2

CDR3 protein: CASSPSTF
CDR3 DNA: TGTGCCAGCAGCCCCTCCACCTTC
V gene: TRBV2
D gene: -
clone size: -
J gene: TRBJ1-2

CDR3 protein: CSVDRDAASYGYTF
CDR3 DNA: TGCAGCGTAGACCGGGACGCAGCAAGCTATGGCTACACCTTC
V gene: TRBV29-1
D gene: -
clone size: -
J gene: TRBJ1-2